The 10 T cell receptor beta chains given below trace back to one sample, sequenced in a study of T cell responses to AZD1222 COVID-19 vaccine. Sequenced by immunoSEQ multiplex PCR; TCRdb stores in-frame clones only, minus some. Altogether 150,000 or so clones are present, about 87% being singletons, with the ten largest covering less than 3.5%. This specimen was peripheral blood, taken on day 0 of AZD1222 vaccination. Every receptor here comes from an adult in good health.

The chain combines TRBV5-1 with TRBJ2-2; perhaps TRBD1 as D (5 bases). The germline V and J ends were trimmed by 2 bases and 4 bases, with 9 bases remaining between them. The CDR3 extends over 14 amino acids. From germline, CDR1 is SGHRS and CDR2 YFSETQ. CDR3 sequence: CASSLGQLTGELFF. Written as DNA, the CDR3 is TGCGCCAGCAGCTTAGGACAACTCACCGGGGAGCTGTTTTTT.

V usage is TRBV5-4 and J usage is TRBJ2-7; 9 positions agree with TRBD2. Germline trimming cut 0 bases from V and 7 bases from J; bases unmatched to any gene: 8. This CDR3 has 15 amino acids. The germline CDR1 and CDR2 sequences are SGHNT and YYREEE (reference sequence). The CDR3 loop is CASSLEASGVGEQYF. DNA of the CDR3: TGTGCCAGCAGCTTGGAGGCTAGCGGGGTGGGGGAGCAGTACTTC.

The CDR3, as DNA: TGTGCCAGCAACTCAGGGGGCGCAGGTGGCTACACCTTC. It translates to CASNSGGAGGYTF. V gene TRBV12-3 or TRBV12-4 combines with J gene TRBJ1-2; 8 bases line up with TRBD1. The CDR3 runs to 13 residues. The ends lost 7 bases at V and 7 bases at J; junction bases unmatched: 8.

The J gene is TRBJ2-3, the V gene TRBV6-2 or TRBV6-3; TRBD1 might be the D (6 bases). This CDR3 spans 14 amino acids. With 2 bases removed from V and 10 bases from J, the gap between germline ends came to 16 bases. Germline CDR1 and CDR2: MNHEY and SVGEGT. The CDR3 DNA sequence: TGTGCCAGCAGTTACATAAATCAGGGGCCGGCGCAGTATTTT. This translates into CASSYINQGPAQYF.

CDR3 DNA: TGTGCCACCAGTGACCCAGCACAGGGTGGAAACTATGGCTACACCTTC. This translates into CATSDPAQGGNYGYTF. The genes are TRBV24-1 and TRBJ1-2; D perhaps matches TRBD1 (6 bases). Between the trimmed V and J ends, which lost 4 bases and 2 bases, there was a span of 16 bases. Germline CDR1 and CDR2: KGHDR and SFDVKD. The CDR3 extends over 16 amino acids.

This clone has only one observation. The V and J genes are TRBV6-2 or TRBV6-3 and TRBJ1-1; maybe TRBD1 (6 bases). The CDR3 is 15 residues long. Germline CDR1 and CDR2: MNHEY and SVGEGT. V shed 5 bases and J shed 4 bases, with 17 bases lying between them. The CDR3, as DNA: TGTGCCAGCAGTGACCCGGGGGCGCCGGGCACTGAAGCTTTCTTT. Protein product: CASSDPGAPGTEAFF.

Only a few counts were recorded for this clone. The chain has TRBV30 and TRBJ1-1; D unclear. The V gene lost 3 bases and the J gene lost 1 base, with 12 bases spanning the gap. The CDR3 length is 14 residues. Germline loops: CDR1 GTSNPN, CDR2 SVGIG (reference sequence). CDR3 loop: CAWRKLSRNTEAFF. The DNA of the CDR3 is TGTGCCTGGAGGAAACTCAGCAGGAACACTGAAGCTTTCTTT. The whole variable domain, filled in from reference TRBV30 and TRBJ1-1, reads SQTIHQWPATLVQPVGSPLSLECTVEGTSNPNLYWYRQAAGRGLQLLFYSVGIGQISSEVPQNLSASRPQDRQFILSSKKLLLSDSGFYLCAWRKLSRNTEAFFGQGTRLTVV.

The chain employs TRBV6-5 and TRBJ2-7; 7 nucleotides align to TRBD1. V was pared by 6 bases and J by 5 bases, with 7 bases of the junction left unmatched. The germline CDR1 and CDR2 sequences are MNHEY and SVGAGI. The CDR3 is 13 residues long. The CDR3 spells CASRRHDRDEQYF. CDR3 bases: TGTGCCAGCAGACGCCATGACAGGGACGAGCAGTACTTC.

The chain has TRBV5-1 and TRBJ1-1, with D possibly being TRBD1 (5 bases). The CDR3 sequence is 12 residues long. Germline lookup yields CDR1 SGHRS and CDR2 YFSETQ. V was trimmed by 7 bases and J by 1 base, leaving 8 bases between them. The CDR3 loop is CASATGNTEAFF. In DNA, the CDR3 is TGCGCCAGCGCAACAGGGAACACTGAAGCTTTCTTT.

This clone was seen just once. This chain joins TRBV4-1 and TRBJ2-3; no reliable D call. Germline V lookup: CDR1 MGHRA, CDR2 YSYEKL. V gave up 2 bases and J gave up 3 bases, with 9 bases separating them. The CDR3 covers 14 residues. CDR3 nucleotides: TGCGCCAGCAGCCAATGGGGTCTTACAGATACGCAGTATTTT. The encoded protein is CASSQWGLTDTQYF.